This TCR beta chain originates from a study of T-cell reconstitution after alpha-beta-depleted transplantation in children. CDR3 length: 14 amino acids. The V and J ends lost 0 bases and 4 bases respectively, with 9 bases between them. Looked up from germline, CDR1 is SQVTM and CDR2 is ANQGSEA. Many counts were recorded for this clonotype. The TCRbeta library was prepared with unique molecular identifiers. TCRdb passed the PCR reads through MiXCR, listing each CDR3 protein once. The table records approximately 210,000 distinct CDR3 sequences, approximately 14% of them present only once. The sequencing used PBMCs from the stem cell graft donor, collected from the stem cell graft. The receptor was derived from a human donor who donated a stem cell graft to a child with acute lymphoblastic leukemia. The V call is TRBV29-1, the J call TRBJ1-4, with a possible D match to TRBD1 (5 bases). CDR3 sequence: CSVEDGADNEKLFF. CDR3 DNA sequence: TGCAGCGTTGAAGATGGGGCTGATAATGAAAAACTGTTTTTT. Using reference TRBV29-1 and TRBJ1-4 for the parts outside the CDR3, the full variable domain is SAVISQKPSRDICQRGTSLTIQCQVDSQVTMMFWYRQQPGQSLTLIATANQGSEATYESGFVIDKFPISRPNLTFSTLTVSNMSPEDSSIYLCSVEDGADNEKLFFGSGTQLSVL.